Below are 9 T cell receptor beta chains sequenced from a single sample in a study of cytomegalovirus exposure and HLA in healthy donors. The PCR contained 60 Vbeta and 13 Jbeta primers. Here immunoSEQ multiplex PCR was the method, and the copy in TCRdb shows in-frame clones only, minus some. The table lists some 110,000 clones, over 70% of them singletons. Source material: PBMCs. The receptors originated from a man between 35 and 55 years old in good health and CMV-seronegative.

The chain couples TRBV29-1 to TRBJ1-1, with a tentative D call TRBD1 (5 bases). The V and J ends lost 4 bases and 4 bases respectively, with 13 bases between them. Germline-derived CDR1 and CDR2 are SQVTM and ANQGSEA. This CDR3 is built from 13 residues. The CDR3 here is CSVVRGSATEAFF. CDR3 coding DNA: TGCAGCGTTGTGCGGGGGTCTGCCACTGAAGCTTTCTTT.

The chain carries TRBV19 and TRBJ2-1, with a tentative D call TRBD2 (7 bases). The CDR3 length is 17 residues. The germline V gene has CDR1 LNHDA and CDR2 SQIVND (reference sequence). V lost 8 bases to trimming and J lost 0 bases, with 20 bases between them. The CDR3 region is CASGRGGSAFSYNEQFF. CDR3 nucleotides: TGTGCCAGTGGGAGGGGGGGATCGGCGTTCTCCTACAATGAGCAGTTCTTC. The full variable domain, completed using reference TRBV19 and TRBJ2-1, is DGGITQSPKYLFRKEGQNVTLSCEQNLNHDAMYWYRQDPGQGLRLIYYSQIVNDFQKGDIAEGYSVSREKKESFPLTVTSAQKNPTAFYLCASGRGGSAFSYNEQFFGPGTRLTVL.

The chain employs TRBV5-6 and TRBJ1-6; D is possibly TRBD1 (5 bases). Trimming pared 3 bases from V and 9 bases from J, leaving 7 bases between. The CDR3 loop spans 12 amino acids. Germline CDR1 SGHDT, CDR2 YYEEEE. As DNA, the CDR3 is TGTGCCAGCAGCTCCGGGGGTTCACCCCTCCACTTT. This encodes CASSSGGSPLHF.

The sample holds a few counts of this clone. The gene calls are TRBV2 and TRBJ1-1; a possible D gene is TRBD1 (5 bases). The germline V gene encodes CDR1 SNHLY and CDR2 FYNNEI. V was shortened by 7 bases and J by 0 bases, with 15 bases between the two germline ends. There are 15 residues in the CDR3. The CDR3 protein is CASMGQGRLNTEAFF. CDR3 DNA sequence: TGTGCCAGCATGGGCCAGGGCCGACTGAACACTGAAGCTTTCTTT.

The rearrangement links TRBV30 to TRBJ2-1, with D uncertain. CDR1 is GTSNPN and CDR2 is SVGIG in the germline V gene (reference sequence). V was clipped by 5 bases and J by 6 bases, with 11 bases between them. CDR3 length: 12 amino acids. Written as DNA, the CDR3 is TGTGCCTGGGGGCCCCTCCGCAATGAGCAGTTCTTC. Amino acid sequence: CAWGPLRNEQFF.

This rearrangement joins TRBV5-4 to TRBJ2-2; D is uncertain. The CDR3 has 14 residues. Germline CDR1 is SGHNT and CDR2 is YYREEE (reference sequence). The V gene lost 5 bases and the J gene lost 0 bases, with 8 bases spanning the gap. CDR3 sequence (DNA): TGTGCCAGCAGGTCGCGGACGAACACCGGGGAGCTGTTTTTT. It yields the protein CASRSRTNTGELFF.

The rearrangement links TRBV19 to TRBJ2-3, with 16 positions matching TRBD2. From germline, CDR1 is LNHDA and CDR2 SQIVND (reference sequence). CDR3 length: 18 amino acids. The trim removed 4 bases at V and 6 bases at J, leaving 10 bases unmatched. DNA of the CDR3: TGTGCCAGTAGTACCCGGGGACTAGCGGGGGGGCCATCGGATACGCAGTATTTT. Translating gives CASSTRGLAGGPSDTQYF.

J is TRBJ2-5 and V is TRBV2; a weak D match, TRBD2 (5 bases). This CDR3 contains 15 residues. The V and J ends lost 5 bases and 0 bases respectively, with 13 bases between them. Germline CDR1 and CDR2: SNHLY and FYNNEI. The CDR3 DNA is TGTGCCAGCAGTAGAAGCGGTACGGACCAAGAGACCCAGTACTTC. Encoded protein: CASSRSGTDQETQYF. The entire variable domain, with the rest obtained from reference TRBV2 and TRBJ2-5, is as follows: EPEVTQTPSHQVTQMGQEVILRCVPISNHLYFYWYRQILGQKVEFLVSFYNNEISEKSEIFDDQFSVERPDGSNFTLKIRSTKLEDSAMYFCASSRSGTDQETQYFGPGTRLLVL.

This clone has just a few counts. V usage is TRBV4-3 and J usage is TRBJ1-5; D call uncertain. Germline CDR1 LGHNA, CDR2 YSLEER. The CDR3 is 13 amino acids. V was shortened by 0 bases and J by 7 bases, with 7 bases between the two germline ends. Here the CDR3 DNA reads TGCGCCAGCAGCCAAGAAGGCGGGCAGCCCCAGCATTTT. This gives the protein CASSQEGGQPQHF.